Listed below are T cell receptor beta chains from one sample, sequenced in a study of vaccination effects on CD4 cells after COVID-19. TCRdb's table, derived via immunoSEQ multiplex PCR, lists solely in-frame clones and lacks some. The table has approximately 37,000 clones, 82% seen once. No antigens are known for them. This specimen consisted of CD4+ T cells from PBMCs cultured without peptide, obtained before COVID-19 vaccination. All receptors derive from a human donor who received a COVID-19 vaccine. Both conserved end residues are trimmed from each CDR3. Fields, in order: D gene, J gene, CDR3 length, V gene, CDR3 protein. A D gene is named only where the DNA matches it firmly.

d_gene: NA; j_gene: TRBJ1-1; len: 14; v_gene: TRBV28; CDR3aa: ASSPPLTGLNTEAF
d_gene: NA; j_gene: TRBJ1-1; len: 12; v_gene: TRBV5-6; CDR3aa: ASSAGHMNTEAF
d_gene: NA; j_gene: TRBJ2-2; len: 13; v_gene: TRBV24-1; CDR3aa: ATSDFNGNTGELF
d_gene: NA; j_gene: TRBJ2-2; len: 15; v_gene: TRBV5-1; CDR3aa: ASSRGSGRGSTGELF
d_gene: TRBD1; j_gene: TRBJ1-4; len: 14; v_gene: TRBV6-6; CDR3aa: ASSPSGTATNEKLF
d_gene: TRBD1; j_gene: TRBJ1-1; len: 11; v_gene: TRBV7-3; CDR3aa: ASRGQPNTEAF
d_gene: NA; j_gene: TRBJ1-2; len: 13; v_gene: TRBV19; CDR3aa: ASSLNQRQGKGYT
d_gene: TRBD1; j_gene: TRBJ2-3; len: 13; v_gene: TRBV6-5; CDR3aa: ASSPTGPRTDTQY
d_gene: NA; j_gene: TRBJ1-3; len: 14; v_gene: TRBV19; CDR3aa: ASSLPGRTSGNTIY
d_gene: NA; j_gene: TRBJ2-5; len: 11; v_gene: TRBV7-8; CDR3aa: ASSLDREETQY
d_gene: TRBD2; j_gene: TRBJ2-1; len: 16; v_gene: TRBV5-4; CDR3aa: ASSFGTSGGMSYNEQF
d_gene: NA; j_gene: TRBJ1-5; len: 14; v_gene: TRBV6-5; CDR3aa: ASSYSWDSGNQPQH
d_gene: NA; j_gene: TRBJ2-5; len: 11; v_gene: TRBV18; CDR3aa: ASSPRVEETQY
d_gene: NA; j_gene: TRBJ1-4; len: 10; v_gene: TRBV3-1/TRBV3-2; CDR3aa: ASSQVKGKLF
d_gene: TRBD1; j_gene: TRBJ1-1; len: 13; v_gene: TRBV10-3; CDR3aa: AISPGQGLGTEAF
d_gene: TRBD1; j_gene: TRBJ1-1; len: 15; v_gene: TRBV27; CDR3aa: ASSSKGQGLGNTEAF
d_gene: NA; j_gene: TRBJ2-3; len: 11; v_gene: TRBV7-3; CDR3aa: ASSLSGRDTQY
d_gene: TRBD1; j_gene: TRBJ1-1; len: 11; v_gene: TRBV6-5; CDR3aa: ASTQADRGEAF
d_gene: NA; j_gene: TRBJ2-1; len: 14; v_gene: TRBV7-8; CDR3aa: ASSLFPMGSYNEQF
d_gene: NA; j_gene: TRBJ2-1; len: 13; v_gene: TRBV7-9; CDR3aa: ASVAGFSSYNEQF
d_gene: TRBD1; j_gene: TRBJ2-5; len: 14; v_gene: TRBV5-1; CDR3aa: ASSGGTGGRQETQY
d_gene: TRBD1; j_gene: TRBJ1-4; len: 11; v_gene: TRBV12-3/TRBV12-4; CDR3aa: ASNSRQGEKLF
d_gene: NA; j_gene: TRBJ2-2; len: 13; v_gene: TRBV6-1; CDR3aa: ASSKRRSNTGELF
d_gene: NA; j_gene: TRBJ1-5; len: 16; v_gene: TRBV5-1; CDR3aa: ASSLMVLSRGFNQPQH
d_gene: NA; j_gene: TRBJ1-1; len: 10; v_gene: TRBV3-1/TRBV3-2; CDR3aa: ASSLSDTEAF
d_gene: NA; j_gene: TRBJ1-2; len: 11; v_gene: TRBV6-5; CDR3aa: ASSPALERSYT
d_gene: TRBD1; j_gene: TRBJ1-2; len: 14; v_gene: TRBV9; CDR3aa: ASTKEAGQLSYGYT
d_gene: NA; j_gene: TRBJ2-3; len: 11; v_gene: TRBV12-5; CDR3aa: ASGSTAPDTQY
d_gene: TRBD2; j_gene: TRBJ2-5; len: 14; v_gene: TRBV6-2/TRBV6-3; CDR3aa: ASSYSLAGSWKTQY
d_gene: NA; j_gene: TRBJ2-3; len: 15; v_gene: TRBV21-1; CDR3aa: ASSKGERGGRTDTQY
d_gene: TRBD1; j_gene: TRBJ2-3; len: 11; v_gene: TRBV18; CDR3aa: ASSPNRGDTQY
d_gene: NA; j_gene: TRBJ2-5; len: 12; v_gene: TRBV5-6; CDR3aa: ASSLWRLQETQY
d_gene: TRBD1; j_gene: TRBJ1-5; len: 12; v_gene: TRBV6-5; CDR3aa: ASRRDSSNQPQH
d_gene: TRBD1; j_gene: TRBJ2-2; len: 12; v_gene: TRBV5-1; CDR3aa: ASTQGANTGELF
d_gene: NA; j_gene: TRBJ1-4; len: 14; v_gene: TRBV5-1; CDR3aa: ASSLTGSTTNEKLF
d_gene: TRBD1; j_gene: TRBJ1-4; len: 13; v_gene: TRBV2; CDR3aa: ASRRRQGTNEKLF
d_gene: TRBD1; j_gene: TRBJ1-2; len: 12; v_gene: TRBV2; CDR3aa: ASRVDRVGYGYT
d_gene: NA; j_gene: TRBJ1-1; len: 12; v_gene: TRBV14; CDR3aa: ASSQNREDTEAF
d_gene: NA; j_gene: TRBJ1-6; len: 14; v_gene: TRBV7-2; CDR3aa: ASSLLMGGRDSPLH
d_gene: NA; j_gene: TRBJ1-6; len: 12; v_gene: TRBV2; CDR3aa: ASGEQGMGSPLH
d_gene: NA; j_gene: TRBJ2-3; len: 12; v_gene: TRBV6-5; CDR3aa: ASSRSGSTDTQY
d_gene: TRBD1; j_gene: TRBJ1-6; len: 13; v_gene: TRBV6-5; CDR3aa: ASSYSDRGVSPLH